Below, 4 T cell receptor beta chains from the same sample are listed, as sequenced in a study of blood T cell repertoires in COVID-19. Libraries were prepared by immunoSEQ multiplex PCR; TCRdb keeps only in-frame clonotypes and omits some of them. The sample contains about 210,000 clones, approximately 85% of which appear only once. The material sequenced was peripheral blood. All receptors derive from a woman aged 80 or older with acute or convalescent COVID-19.

The chain has TRBV5-5 and TRBJ1-2; a possible D gene is TRBD1 (5 bases). Trimming took 4 bases from V and 0 from J, leaving 16 bases between them. This CDR3 comprises 16 residues. Germline V lookup: CDR1 SGHKS, CDR2 YYEKEE (reference sequence). The CDR3 loop is CASSQGSTRANYGYTF. The CDR3 DNA reads as TGTGCCAGCAGCCAGGGTTCCACCAGAGCTAACTATGGCTACACCTTC.

The genes are TRBV11-2 and TRBJ1-5; D call uncertain. The CDR3 spans 13 residues. Between the trimmed V and J ends, which lost 2 bases and 5 bases, there was a span of 7 bases. In germline, CDR1 is SGHAT, CDR2 FQNNGV. The CDR3 is CASSLWEDQPQHF. For the CDR3, the DNA is TGTGCCAGCAGCTTATGGGAGGATCAGCCCCAGCATTTT.

This chain uses TRBV7-2 with TRBJ1-6, with D perhaps TRBD1 (6 bases). In germline, CDR1 is SGHTA, CDR2 FQGNSA. The CDR3 has 15 residues. The V and J ends lost 2 bases and 7 bases respectively, with 12 bases between them. This CDR3 is CASSLMEQGNSPLHF. For the CDR3, the DNA is TGTGCCAGCAGCTTAATGGAACAGGGAAATTCACCCCTCCACTTT.

This chain links TRBV19 with TRBJ1-2, with 10 bases that match TRBD1. The length of the CDR3 is 16 residues. V lost 3 bases to trimming and J lost 5 bases; unmatched junction nucleotides: 9. Germline CDR1 LNHDA, CDR2 SQIVND (reference sequence). Written as DNA, the CDR3 is TGTGCCAGTAGTATGCTCATCGGACAGGGGGAATATGGCTACACCTTC. This translates into CASSMLIGQGEYGYTF.